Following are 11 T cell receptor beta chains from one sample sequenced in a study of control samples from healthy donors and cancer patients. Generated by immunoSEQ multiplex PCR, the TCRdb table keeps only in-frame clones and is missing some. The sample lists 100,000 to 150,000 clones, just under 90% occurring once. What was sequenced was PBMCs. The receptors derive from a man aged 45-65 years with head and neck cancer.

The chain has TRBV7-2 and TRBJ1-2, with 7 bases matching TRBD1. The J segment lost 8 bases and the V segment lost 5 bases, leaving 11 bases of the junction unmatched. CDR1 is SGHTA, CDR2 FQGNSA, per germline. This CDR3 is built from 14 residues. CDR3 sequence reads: CASSTMDRSGGYTF. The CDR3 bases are TGTGCCAGCAGCACAATGGACAGGTCTGGAGGCTACACCTTC.

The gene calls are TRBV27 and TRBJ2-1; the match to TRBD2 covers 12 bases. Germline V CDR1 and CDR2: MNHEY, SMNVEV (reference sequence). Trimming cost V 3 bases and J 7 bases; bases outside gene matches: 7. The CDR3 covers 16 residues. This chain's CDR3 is CASSFHLAGGPNEQFF. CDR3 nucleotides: TGTGCCAGCAGTTTCCATCTAGCGGGGGGGCCAAATGAGCAGTTCTTC.

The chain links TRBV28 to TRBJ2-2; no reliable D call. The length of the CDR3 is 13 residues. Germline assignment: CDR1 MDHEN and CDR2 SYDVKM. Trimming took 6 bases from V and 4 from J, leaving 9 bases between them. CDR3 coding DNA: TGTGCCAGCAGCCTACCATGCACCGGGGAGCTGTTTTTT. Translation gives CASSLPCTGELFF.

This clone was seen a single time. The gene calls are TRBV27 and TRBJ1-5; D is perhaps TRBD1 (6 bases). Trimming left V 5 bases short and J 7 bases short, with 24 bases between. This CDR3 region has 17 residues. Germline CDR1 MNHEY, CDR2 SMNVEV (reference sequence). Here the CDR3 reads CASSIIRPHRDSQPQHF. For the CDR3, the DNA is TGTGCCAGCAGTATTATAAGGCCCCACAGGGATTCGCAGCCCCAGCATTTT.

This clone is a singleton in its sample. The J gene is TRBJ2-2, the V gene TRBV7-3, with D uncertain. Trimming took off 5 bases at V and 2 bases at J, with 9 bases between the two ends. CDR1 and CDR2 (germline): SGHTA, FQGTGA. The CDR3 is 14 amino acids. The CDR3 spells CASSPGPNTGELFF. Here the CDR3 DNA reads TGTGCCAGCAGCCCGGGCCCCAACACCGGGGAGCTGTTTTTT.

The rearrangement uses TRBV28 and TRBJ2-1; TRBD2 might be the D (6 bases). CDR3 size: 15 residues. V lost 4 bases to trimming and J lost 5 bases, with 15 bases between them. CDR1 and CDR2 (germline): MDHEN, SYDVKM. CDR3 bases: TGTGCCAGCAGTTCCCCGGGACTCCCAAACAATGAGCAGTTCTTC. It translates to CASSSPGLPNNEQFF.

The CDR3 DNA follows: TGTGCCAGCAGTTCGGGGGAGCTGTTTTTT. Translating gives CASSSGELFF. The chain has TRBV6-6 and TRBJ2-2; D is undetermined. The CDR3 consists of 10 residues. Trimming took off 4 bases at V and 8 bases at J, with 2 bases between the two ends. Germline V gene data show CDR1 as MNHNY and CDR2 as SVGAGI (reference sequence).

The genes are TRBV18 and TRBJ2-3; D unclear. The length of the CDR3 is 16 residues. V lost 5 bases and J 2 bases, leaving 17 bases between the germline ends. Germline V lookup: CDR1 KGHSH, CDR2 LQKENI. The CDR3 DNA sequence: TGTGCCAGCTCAAATCACCCACTGCAAAACACAGATACGCAGTATTTT. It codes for CASSNHPLQNTDTQYF.

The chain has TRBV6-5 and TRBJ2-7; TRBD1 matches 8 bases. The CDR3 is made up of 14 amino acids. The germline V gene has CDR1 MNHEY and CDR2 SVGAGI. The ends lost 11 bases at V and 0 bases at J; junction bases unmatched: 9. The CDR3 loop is CAVQGTGSSYEQYF. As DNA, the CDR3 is TGTGCCGTTCAAGGGACAGGCAGCTCCTACGAGCAGTACTTC.

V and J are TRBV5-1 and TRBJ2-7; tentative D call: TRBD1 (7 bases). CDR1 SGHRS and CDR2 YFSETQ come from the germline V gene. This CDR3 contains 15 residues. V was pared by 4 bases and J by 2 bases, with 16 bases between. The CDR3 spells CASSRTAGQTYEQYF. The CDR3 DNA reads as TGCGCCAGCAGCCGTACCGCGGGACAGACCTACGAGCAGTACTTC.

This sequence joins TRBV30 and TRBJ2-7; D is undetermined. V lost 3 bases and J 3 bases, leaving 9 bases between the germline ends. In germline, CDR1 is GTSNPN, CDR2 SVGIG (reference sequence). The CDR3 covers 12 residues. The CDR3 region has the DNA TGTGCCTGGAGCGCTGAGTACTACGAGCAGTACTTC. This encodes CAWSAEYYEQYF.